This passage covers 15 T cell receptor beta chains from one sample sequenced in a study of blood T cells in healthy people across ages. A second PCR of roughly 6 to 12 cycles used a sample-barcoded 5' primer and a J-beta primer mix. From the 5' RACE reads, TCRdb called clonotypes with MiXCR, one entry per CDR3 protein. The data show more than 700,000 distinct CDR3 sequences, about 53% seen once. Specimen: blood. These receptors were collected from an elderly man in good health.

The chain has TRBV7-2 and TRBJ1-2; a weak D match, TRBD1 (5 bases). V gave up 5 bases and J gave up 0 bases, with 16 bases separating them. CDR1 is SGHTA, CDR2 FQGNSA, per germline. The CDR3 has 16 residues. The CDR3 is CASSPHGGGTNYGYTF. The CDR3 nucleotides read TGTGCCAGCAGCCCCCACGGGGGTGGGACTAACTATGGCTACACCTTC.

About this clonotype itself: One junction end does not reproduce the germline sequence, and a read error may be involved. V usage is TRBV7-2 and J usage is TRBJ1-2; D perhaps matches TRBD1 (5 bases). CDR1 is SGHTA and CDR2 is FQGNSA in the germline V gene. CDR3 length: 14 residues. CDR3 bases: TGTGCCAGCGGCTTAGCCAGGGTTAACTATGGCTACACCTTC. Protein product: CASGLARVNYGYTF.

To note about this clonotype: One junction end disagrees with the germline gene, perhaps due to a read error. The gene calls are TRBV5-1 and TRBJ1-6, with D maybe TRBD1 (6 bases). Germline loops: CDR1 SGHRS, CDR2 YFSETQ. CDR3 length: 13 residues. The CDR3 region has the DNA TGTGCCAGCAGCCCAGAGGGGGATTCACCCCTCCACTTT. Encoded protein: CASSPEGDSPLHF. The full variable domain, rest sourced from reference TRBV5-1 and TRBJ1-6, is KAGVTQTPRYLIKTRGQQVTLSCSPISGHRSVSWYQQTPGQGLQFLFEYFSETQRNKGNFPGRFSGRQFSNSRSEMNVSTLELGDSALYLCASSPEGDSPLHFGNGTRLTVT.

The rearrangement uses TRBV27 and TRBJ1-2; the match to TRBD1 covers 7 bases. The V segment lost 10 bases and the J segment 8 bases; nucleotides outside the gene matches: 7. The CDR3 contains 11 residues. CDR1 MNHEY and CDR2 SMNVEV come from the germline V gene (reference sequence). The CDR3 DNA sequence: TGTGCCACAGGGGGTTGGTCGGGCTACACCTTC. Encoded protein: CATGGWSGYTF.

CDR3: CASSYSSWQGDPYEQYF. The CDR3 coding sequence is TGTGCCAGCAGTTACTCCTCTTGGCAGGGGGACCCCTACGAGCAGTACTTC. The chain recombines TRBV6-6 with TRBJ2-7, with 7 bases fitting TRBD1. The CDR3 is 17 residues long. J lost 2 bases, V lost 0 bases, and 10 bases had no gene match. Germline V gives CDR1 MNHNY, CDR2 SVGAGI (reference sequence).

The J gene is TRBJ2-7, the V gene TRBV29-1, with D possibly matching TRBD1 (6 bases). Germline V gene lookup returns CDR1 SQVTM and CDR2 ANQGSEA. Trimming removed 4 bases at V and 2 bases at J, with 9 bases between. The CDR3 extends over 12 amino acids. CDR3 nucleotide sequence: TGCAGCGTTGGAAGGGACACCTACGAGCAGTACTTC. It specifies CSVGRDTYEQYF.

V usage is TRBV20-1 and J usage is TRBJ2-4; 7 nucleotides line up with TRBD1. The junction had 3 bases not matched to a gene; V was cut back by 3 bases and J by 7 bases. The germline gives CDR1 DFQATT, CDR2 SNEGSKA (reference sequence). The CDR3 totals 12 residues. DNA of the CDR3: TGCAGTGCTAGCCCCAGGGGGAACATTCAGTACTTC. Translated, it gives CSASPRGNIQYF.

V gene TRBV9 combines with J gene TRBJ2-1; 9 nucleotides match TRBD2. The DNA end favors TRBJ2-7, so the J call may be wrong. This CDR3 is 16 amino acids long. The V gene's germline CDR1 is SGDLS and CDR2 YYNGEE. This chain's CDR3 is CASSLSGRNSYNEQYF. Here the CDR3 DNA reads TGTGCCAGCAGCTTGAGCGGGAGGAACTCCTACAATGAGCAGTACTTC.

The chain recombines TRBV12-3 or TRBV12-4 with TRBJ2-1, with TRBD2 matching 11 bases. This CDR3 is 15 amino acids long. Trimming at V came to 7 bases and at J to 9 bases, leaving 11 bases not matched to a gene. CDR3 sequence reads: CASKGALAGGGEQFF. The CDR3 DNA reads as TGTGCCAGCAAGGGGGCGCTAGCGGGAGGCGGTGAGCAGTTCTTC.

CDR3 nucleotides: TGCGCCAGCAGCTTTGAAGGGCAAAATTCACCCCTCCACTTT. Translating it yields CASSFEGQNSPLHF. The rearrangement uses TRBV5-1 and TRBJ1-6, with D hard to call. Trimming left V 2 bases short and J 7 bases short, with 10 bases between. The CDR3 covers 14 residues. The germline V gene has CDR1 SGHRS and CDR2 YFSETQ.

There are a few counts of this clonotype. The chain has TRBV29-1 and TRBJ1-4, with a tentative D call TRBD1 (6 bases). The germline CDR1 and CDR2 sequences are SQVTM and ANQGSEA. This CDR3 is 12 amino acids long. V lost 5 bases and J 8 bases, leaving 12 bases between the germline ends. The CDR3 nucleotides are TGCAGCGTTCTCAGGGGACCCGAAAAACTGTTTTTT. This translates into CSVLRGPEKLFF.

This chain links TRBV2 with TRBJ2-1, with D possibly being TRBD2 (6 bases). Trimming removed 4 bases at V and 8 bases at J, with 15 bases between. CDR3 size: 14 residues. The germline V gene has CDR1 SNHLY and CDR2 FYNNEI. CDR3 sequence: CASSAGLAFDEQFF. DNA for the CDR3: TGTGCCAGCAGTGCGGGCCTAGCGTTCGATGAGCAGTTCTTC.

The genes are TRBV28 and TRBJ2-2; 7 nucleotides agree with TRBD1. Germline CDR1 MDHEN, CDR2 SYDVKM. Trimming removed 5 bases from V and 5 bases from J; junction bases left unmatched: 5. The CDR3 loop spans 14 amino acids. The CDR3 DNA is TGTGCCAGCAGTCCACGACAGGGTACCGGGGAGCTGTTTTTT. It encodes CASSPRQGTGELFF.

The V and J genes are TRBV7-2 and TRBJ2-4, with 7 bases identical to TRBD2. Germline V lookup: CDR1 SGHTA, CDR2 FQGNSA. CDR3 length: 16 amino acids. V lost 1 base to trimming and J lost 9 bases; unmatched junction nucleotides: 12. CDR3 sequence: CASSLGRSGRAAIQYF. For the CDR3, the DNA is TGTGCCAGCAGCTTAGGAAGGTCGGGGAGGGCAGCCATTCAGTACTTC.

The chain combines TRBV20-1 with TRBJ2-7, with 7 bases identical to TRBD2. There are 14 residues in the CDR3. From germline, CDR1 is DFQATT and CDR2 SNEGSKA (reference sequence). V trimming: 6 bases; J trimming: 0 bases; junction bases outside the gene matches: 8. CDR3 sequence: CSARRGDFSYEQYF. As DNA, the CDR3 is TGCAGTGCACGTCGGGGGGACTTCTCCTACGAGCAGTACTTC.